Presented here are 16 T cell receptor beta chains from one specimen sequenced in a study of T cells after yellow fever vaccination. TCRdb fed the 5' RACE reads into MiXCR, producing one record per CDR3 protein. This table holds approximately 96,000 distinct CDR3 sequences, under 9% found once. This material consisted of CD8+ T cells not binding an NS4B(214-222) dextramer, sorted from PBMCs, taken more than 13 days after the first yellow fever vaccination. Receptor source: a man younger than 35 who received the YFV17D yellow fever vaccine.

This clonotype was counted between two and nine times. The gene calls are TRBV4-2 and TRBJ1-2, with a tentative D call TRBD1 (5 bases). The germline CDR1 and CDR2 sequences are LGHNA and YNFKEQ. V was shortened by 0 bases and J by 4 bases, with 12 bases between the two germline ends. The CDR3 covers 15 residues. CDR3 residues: CASSQDGGNGYGYTF. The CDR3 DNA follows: TGTGCCAGCAGCCAAGACGGGGGTAACGGCTATGGCTACACCTTC.

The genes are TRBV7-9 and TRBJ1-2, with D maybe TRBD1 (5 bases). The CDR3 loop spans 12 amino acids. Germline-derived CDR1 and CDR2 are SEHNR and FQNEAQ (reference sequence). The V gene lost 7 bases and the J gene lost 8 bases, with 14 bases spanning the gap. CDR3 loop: CASTAGTLGYTF. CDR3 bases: TGTGCCAGCACCGCAGGGACTCTAGGCTACACCTTC.

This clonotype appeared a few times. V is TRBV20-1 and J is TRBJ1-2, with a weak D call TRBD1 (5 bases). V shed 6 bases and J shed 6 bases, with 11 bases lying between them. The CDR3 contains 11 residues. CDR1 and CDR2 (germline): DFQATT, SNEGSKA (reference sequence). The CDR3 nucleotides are TGCAGTGCCAAGCAGGGACATGGCTACACCTTC. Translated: CSAKQGHGYTF.

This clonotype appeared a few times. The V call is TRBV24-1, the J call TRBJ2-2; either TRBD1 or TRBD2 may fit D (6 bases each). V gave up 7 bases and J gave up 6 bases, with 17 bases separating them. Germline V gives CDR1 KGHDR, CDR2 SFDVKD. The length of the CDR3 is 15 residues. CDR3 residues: CATSIPGALPGELFF. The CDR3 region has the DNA TGTGCCACCAGCATCCCGGGGGCTCTGCCCGGGGAGCTGTTTTTT.

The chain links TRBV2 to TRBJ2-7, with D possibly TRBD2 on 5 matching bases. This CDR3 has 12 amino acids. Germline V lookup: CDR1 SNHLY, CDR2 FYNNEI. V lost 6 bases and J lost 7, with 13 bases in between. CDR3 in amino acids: CASRGLTGEQYV. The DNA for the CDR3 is TGTGCCAGCAGAGGGCTAACGGGAGAGCAGTACGTC.

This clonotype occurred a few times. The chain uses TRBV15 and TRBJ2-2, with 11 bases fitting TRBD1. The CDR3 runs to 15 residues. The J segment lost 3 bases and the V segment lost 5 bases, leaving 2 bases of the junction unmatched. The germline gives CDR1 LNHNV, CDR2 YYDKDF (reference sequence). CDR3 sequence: CATSEGQGDTGELFF. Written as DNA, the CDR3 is TGTGCCACCAGCGAGGGACAGGGGGACACCGGGGAGCTGTTTTTT. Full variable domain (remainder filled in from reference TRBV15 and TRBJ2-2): DAMVIQNPRYQVTQFGKPVTLSCSQTLNHNVMYWYQQKSSQAPKLLFHYYDKDFNNEADTPDNFQSRRPNTSFCFLDIRSPGLGDTAMYLCATSEGQGDTGELFFGEGSRLTVL.

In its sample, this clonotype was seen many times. The DNA for the CDR3 is TGTGCCAGCAGTCTCCCTACCGGGGAGCTGTTTTTT. This encodes CASSLPTGELFF. The chain has TRBV27 and TRBJ2-2; D gene ambiguous. Germline assignment: CDR1 MNHEY and CDR2 SMNVEV (reference sequence). V shed 5 bases and J shed 5 bases, with 6 bases lying between them. The CDR3 sequence is 12 residues long.

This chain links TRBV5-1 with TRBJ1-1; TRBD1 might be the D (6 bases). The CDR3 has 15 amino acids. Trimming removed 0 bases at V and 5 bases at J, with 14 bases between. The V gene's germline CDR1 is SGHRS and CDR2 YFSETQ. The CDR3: CASSLAFRGRTEAFF. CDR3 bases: TGCGCCAGCAGCTTGGCTTTCCGGGGGCGAACTGAAGCTTTCTTT.

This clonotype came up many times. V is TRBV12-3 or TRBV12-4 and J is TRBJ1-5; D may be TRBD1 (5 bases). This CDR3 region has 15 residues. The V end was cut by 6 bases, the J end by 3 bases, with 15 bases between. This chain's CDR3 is CASRTSGTYNQPQHF. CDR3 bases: TGTGCCAGCAGGACTTCCGGGACCTACAATCAGCCCCAGCATTTT.

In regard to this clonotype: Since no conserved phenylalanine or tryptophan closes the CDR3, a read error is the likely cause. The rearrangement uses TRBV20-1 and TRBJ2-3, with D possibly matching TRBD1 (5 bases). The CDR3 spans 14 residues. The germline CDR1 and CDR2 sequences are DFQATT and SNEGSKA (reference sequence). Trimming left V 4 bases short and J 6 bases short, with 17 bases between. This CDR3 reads CSATGRTTTDTQYY. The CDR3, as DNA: TGCAGTGCTACCGGCCGGACAACTACGGATACGCAGTATTAT.

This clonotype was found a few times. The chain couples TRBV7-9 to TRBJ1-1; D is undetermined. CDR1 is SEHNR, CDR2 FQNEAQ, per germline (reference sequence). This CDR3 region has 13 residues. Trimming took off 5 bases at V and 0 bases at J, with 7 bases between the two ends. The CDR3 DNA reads TGTGCCAGCAGCCCAACATTGAACACTGAAGCTTTCTTT. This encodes CASSPTLNTEAFF. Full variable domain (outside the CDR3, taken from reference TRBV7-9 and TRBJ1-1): DTGVSQNPRHKITKRGQNVTFRCDPISEHNRLYWYRQTLGQGPEFLTYFQNEAQLEKSRLLSDRFSAERPKGSFSTLEIQRTEQGDSAMYLCASSPTLNTEAFFGQGTRLTVV.

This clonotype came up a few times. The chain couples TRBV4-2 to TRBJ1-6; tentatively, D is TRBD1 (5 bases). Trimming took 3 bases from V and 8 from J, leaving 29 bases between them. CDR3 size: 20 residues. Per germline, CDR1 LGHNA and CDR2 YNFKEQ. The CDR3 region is CASSHPGEGKTGPIYSPLHF. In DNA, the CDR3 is TGTGCCAGCAGCCATCCGGGGGAAGGAAAAACGGGCCCAATATATTCACCCCTCCACTTT.

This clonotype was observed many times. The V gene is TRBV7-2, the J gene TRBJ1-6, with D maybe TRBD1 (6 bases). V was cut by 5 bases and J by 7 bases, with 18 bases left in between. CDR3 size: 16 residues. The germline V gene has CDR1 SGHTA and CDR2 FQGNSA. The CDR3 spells CASSPRSRGDNSPLHF. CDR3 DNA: TGTGCCAGCAGCCCCCGCTCGAGGGGGGACAATTCACCCCTCCACTTT.

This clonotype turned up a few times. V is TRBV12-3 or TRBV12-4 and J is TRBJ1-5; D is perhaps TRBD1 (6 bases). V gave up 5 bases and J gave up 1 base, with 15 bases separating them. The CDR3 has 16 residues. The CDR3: CASSEQGEGSNQPQHF. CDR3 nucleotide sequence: TGTGCCAGCAGTGAACAGGGCGAGGGAAGCAATCAGCCCCAGCATTTT.

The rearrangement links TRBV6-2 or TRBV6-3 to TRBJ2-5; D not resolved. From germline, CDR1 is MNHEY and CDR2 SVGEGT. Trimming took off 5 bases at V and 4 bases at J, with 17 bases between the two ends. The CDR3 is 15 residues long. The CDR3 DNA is TGTGCCAGCAGTCCCTCCCCTAGAGTTGGAGAGACCCAGTACTTC. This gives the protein CASSPSPRVGETQYF.

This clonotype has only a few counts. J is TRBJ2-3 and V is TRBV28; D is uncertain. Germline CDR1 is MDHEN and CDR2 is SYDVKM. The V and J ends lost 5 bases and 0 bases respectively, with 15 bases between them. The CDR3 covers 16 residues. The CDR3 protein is CASSPQQASSTDTQYF. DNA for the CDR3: TGTGCCAGCAGTCCCCAGCAGGCCTCTAGCACAGATACGCAGTATTTT.